Listed below are T cell receptor beta chains from one sample, sequenced in a study of beta chain features in type 1 diabetes. Generated by immunoSEQ multiplex PCR, the TCRdb table keeps only in-frame clones and is missing some. The table shows 250,000 to 350,000 clones, with around 15% occurring only once. The specimen was central memory CD4+ T cells from blood. These receptors all come from a man in his thirties or forties in good health. The CDR3 runs from the conserved cysteine through the conserved F or W. Each record gives: clone size, D gene, V gene, J gene, CDR3 protein, CDR3 DNA. A D gene is named only where the DNA matches it firmly. Not all rows give a size; the values are once, few, many and, for expanded clones, a class.

abundance: -
d_gene: -
v_gene: TRBV5-4
j_gene: TRBJ1-1
CDR3aa: CASSLRAVNTEAFF
CDR3nt: TGTGCCAGCAGCCTAAGGGCCGTGAACACTGAAGCTTTCTTT

abundance: few
d_gene: -
v_gene: TRBV11-2
j_gene: TRBJ2-1
CDR3aa: CASSPAPYNEQFF
CDR3nt: TGTGCCAGCAGCCCGGCACCCTACAATGAGCAGTTCTTC

abundance: many
d_gene: -
v_gene: TRBV7-2
j_gene: TRBJ1-4
CDR3aa: CASSQSPGLEKLFF
CDR3nt: TGTGCCAGCAGCCAATCCCCGGGACTCGAAAAACTGTTTTTT

abundance: few
d_gene: -
v_gene: TRBV5-4
j_gene: TRBJ1-2
CDR3aa: CASSLGTDGIFYGYTF
CDR3nt: TGTGCCAGCAGCTTGGGGACAGACGGTATTTTCTATGGCTACACCTTC

abundance: few
d_gene: TRBD2
v_gene: TRBV7-9
j_gene: TRBJ2-1
CDR3aa: CASSMTSGSSYNEQFF
CDR3nt: TGTGCCAGCAGCATGACTAGCGGGAGCTCCTACAATGAGCAGTTCTTC

abundance: few
d_gene: TRBD1
v_gene: TRBV28
j_gene: TRBJ1-2
CDR3aa: CASRNGQGLSGYTF
CDR3nt: TGTGCCAGCAGAAACGGACAGGGCCTCAGTGGGTACACCTTC

abundance: -
d_gene: -
v_gene: TRBV7-2
j_gene: TRBJ2-5
CDR3aa: CASSPPGLQETQYF
CDR3nt: TGTGCCAGCAGCCCCCCGGGACTCCAAGAGACCCAGTACTTC

abundance: -
d_gene: TRBD2
v_gene: TRBV7-2
j_gene: TRBJ2-1
CDR3aa: CASSEGLAVNEQFF
CDR3nt: TGTGCCAGCAGCGAGGGACTAGCGGTGAATGAGCAGTTCTTC

abundance: few
d_gene: -
v_gene: TRBV15
j_gene: TRBJ1-2
CDR3aa: CATSSSGHSLPVYGYTF
CDR3nt: TGCGCCACCAGCAGCTCCGGACACTCCCTCCCAGTCTATGGCTACACCTTC

abundance: few
d_gene: -
v_gene: TRBV7-8
j_gene: TRBJ1-6
CDR3aa: CASSPARSTYNSPLHF
CDR3nt: TGTGCCAGCAGCCCGGCCCGGAGCACCTATAATTCACCCCTCCACTTT

abundance: few
d_gene: -
v_gene: TRBV7-8
j_gene: TRBJ1-2
CDR3aa: CASSLGIAPIGYTF
CDR3nt: TGTGCCAGCAGCTTAGGAATAGCTCCCATCGGCTACACCTTC

abundance: -
d_gene: -
v_gene: TRBV6-1
j_gene: TRBJ1-2
CDR3aa: CASREWGVYGYTF
CDR3nt: TGTGCCAGCAGAGAATGGGGCGTCTATGGCTACACCTTC

abundance: -
d_gene: -
v_gene: TRBV11-2
j_gene: TRBJ2-6
CDR3aa: CASSFTRNSGANVLTF
CDR3nt: TGTGCCAGCAGCTTCACCCGCAACTCTGGGGCCAACGTCCTGACTTTC

abundance: few
d_gene: TRBD1
v_gene: TRBV29-1
j_gene: TRBJ2-1
CDR3aa: CSVVDRGFYNEQFF
CDR3nt: TGCAGCGTTGTGGACAGGGGGTTCTACAATGAGCAGTTCTTC

abundance: many
d_gene: -
v_gene: TRBV10-3
j_gene: TRBJ2-7
CDR3aa: CAISAGPPVYEQYF
CDR3nt: TGTGCCATCAGTGCTGGTCCACCAGTGTACGAGCAGTACTTC

abundance: -
d_gene: TRBD1
v_gene: TRBV2
j_gene: TRBJ1-3
CDR3aa: CASRDRTGGTGNTIYF
CDR3nt: TGTGCCAGCAGGGACCGAACAGGGGGCACTGGAAACACCATATATTTT

abundance: few
d_gene: -
v_gene: TRBV6-5
j_gene: TRBJ2-1
CDR3aa: CASQPSYNEQFF
CDR3nt: TGTGCCAGCCAACCGAGCTACAATGAGCAGTTCTTC

abundance: few
d_gene: -
v_gene: TRBV5-1
j_gene: TRBJ2-1
CDR3aa: CASSLGHNLRGNEQFF
CDR3nt: TGCGCCAGCAGCTTAGGTCACAACCTGAGGGGAAATGAGCAGTTCTTC

abundance: -
d_gene: -
v_gene: TRBV7-9
j_gene: TRBJ1-4
CDR3aa: CASSFGGVDEKLFF
CDR3nt: TGTGCCAGCAGCTTTGGGGGGGTAGACGAAAAACTGTTTTTT

abundance: -
d_gene: -
v_gene: TRBV19
j_gene: TRBJ2-1
CDR3aa: CASSIGRLSYNEQFF
CDR3nt: TGTGCCAGTAGTATAGGGCGGCTCTCCTACAATGAGCAGTTCTTC

abundance: few
d_gene: -
v_gene: TRBV5-4
j_gene: TRBJ1-3
CDR3aa: CASSRPAGSPIF
CDR3nt: TGTGCCAGCAGCAGGCCGGCGGGTTCCCCTATTTTT

abundance: -
d_gene: TRBD2
v_gene: TRBV5-4
j_gene: TRBJ2-3
CDR3aa: CASRHGTSGRATDTQYF
CDR3nt: TGTGCCAGCAGACACGGGACTAGCGGGAGAGCCACAGATACGCAGTATTTT

abundance: -
d_gene: TRBD2
v_gene: TRBV7-2
j_gene: TRBJ2-3
CDR3aa: CASSYELAFTTDTQYF
CDR3nt: TGTGCCAGCAGCTACGAACTAGCGTTCACCACAGATACGCAGTATTTT

abundance: few
d_gene: -
v_gene: TRBV15
j_gene: TRBJ1-1
CDR3aa: CATSRAVHTEAFF
CDR3nt: TGTGCCACCAGCAGAGCTGTGCACACTGAAGCTTTCTTT

abundance: few
d_gene: -
v_gene: TRBV6-5
j_gene: TRBJ1-3
CDR3aa: CASSSGAISGNTIYF
CDR3nt: TGTGCCAGCAGCTCAGGGGCAATCTCTGGAAACACCATATATTTT

abundance: few
d_gene: TRBD1
v_gene: TRBV5-4
j_gene: TRBJ2-7
CDR3aa: CASSLGGQGASEQYF
CDR3nt: TGTGCCAGCAGCTTGGGCGGACAGGGCGCTTCCGAGCAGTACTTC

abundance: -
d_gene: -
v_gene: TRBV11-2
j_gene: TRBJ2-3
CDR3aa: CASSLYSTDTQYF
CDR3nt: TGTGCCAGCAGCTTATACTCGACAGATACGCAGTATTTT

abundance: -
d_gene: TRBD1
v_gene: TRBV18
j_gene: TRBJ1-1
CDR3aa: CASSETGGTEAFF
CDR3nt: TGTGCCAGCTCAGAGACAGGGGGCACTGAAGCTTTCTTT

abundance: -
d_gene: TRBD2
v_gene: TRBV7-2
j_gene: TRBJ2-5
CDR3aa: CASSSSSGGGSQTQYF
CDR3nt: TGTGCCAGCAGCAGCTCTAGCGGGGGGGGGTCACAGACCCAGTACTTC

abundance: -
d_gene: -
v_gene: TRBV10-1
j_gene: TRBJ1-1
CDR3aa: CASSEVLGNTEAFF
CDR3nt: TGCGCCAGCAGTGAGGTGCTGGGGAACACTGAAGCTTTCTTT

abundance: few
d_gene: TRBD1
v_gene: TRBV7-8
j_gene: TRBJ1-1
CDR3aa: CASSLTGRFMNTEAFF
CDR3nt: TGTGCCAGCAGCTTGACAGGGAGGTTTATGAACACTGAAGCTTTCTTT

abundance: -
d_gene: -
v_gene: TRBV7-7
j_gene: TRBJ2-7
CDR3aa: CASSPGRRYEQYF
CDR3nt: TGTGCCAGCAGCCCGGGCCGGCGCTACGAGCAGTACTTC

abundance: -
d_gene: -
v_gene: TRBV6-5
j_gene: TRBJ2-3
CDR3aa: CASSSFRDTQYF
CDR3nt: TGTGCCAGCAGCTCATTTAGGGATACGCAGTATTTT

abundance: -
d_gene: TRBD2
v_gene: TRBV10-3
j_gene: TRBJ2-3
CDR3aa: CAISESGTTSTDTQYF
CDR3nt: TGTGCCATCAGTGAGTCGGGGACTACCAGCACAGATACGCAGTATTTT

abundance: -
d_gene: -
v_gene: TRBV20-1
j_gene: TRBJ1-1
CDR3aa: CSARSGREPFF
CDR3nt: TGCAGTGCTAGATCCGGGAGGGAACCTTTCTTT

abundance: -
d_gene: -
v_gene: TRBV30
j_gene: TRBJ1-5
CDR3aa: CAWNPTATNQPQHF
CDR3nt: TGTGCCTGGAATCCGACAGCCACAAATCAGCCCCAGCATTTT

abundance: few
d_gene: TRBD2
v_gene: TRBV12-5
j_gene: TRBJ2-3
CDR3aa: CASGLATRAGGSMDTQYF
CDR3nt: TGTGCTAGTGGTTTGGCTACACGAGCGGGGGGAAGTATGGATACGCAGTATTTT

abundance: few
d_gene: TRBD1
v_gene: TRBV6-1
j_gene: TRBJ2-1
CDR3aa: CASSVGRGSYNEQFF
CDR3nt: TGTGCCAGCAGTGTGGGCAGGGGGTCCTACAATGAGCAGTTCTTC

abundance: -
d_gene: -
v_gene: TRBV6-5
j_gene: TRBJ1-1
CDR3aa: CASSYRNTEAFF
CDR3nt: TGTGCCAGCAGTTATCGGAACACTGAAGCTTTCTTT

abundance: -
d_gene: TRBD2
v_gene: TRBV6-6
j_gene: TRBJ2-1
CDR3aa: CASSSWTSGSFNEQFF
CDR3nt: TGTGCCAGCAGTTCTTGGACTAGCGGGAGTTTCAATGAGCAGTTCTTC

abundance: -
d_gene: TRBD1
v_gene: TRBV5-1
j_gene: TRBJ2-5
CDR3aa: CASSPEGQVKGQYF
CDR3nt: TGCGCCAGCAGCCCGGAGGGACAGGTGAAGGGCCAGTACTTC

abundance: medium-sized
d_gene: -
v_gene: TRBV23-1
j_gene: TRBJ2-7
CDR3aa: CASSRPSGKYEQYF
CDR3nt: TGCGCCAGCAGCCGTCCCTCTGGGAAATACGAGCAGTACTTC

abundance: few
d_gene: -
v_gene: TRBV29-1
j_gene: TRBJ2-1
CDR3aa: CSVGGTPRNEQFF
CDR3nt: TGCAGCGTGGGCGGGACCCCTAGGAATGAGCAGTTCTTC